The 12 T cell receptor beta chains below come from one sample, sequenced in a study of Ad26.COV2.S vaccination and SARS-CoV-2 variants. Treatment specified: some 20 received Ad26.COV2.S at low or high dose, single or two shots; about 5 received placebo; per-sample allocation not given. Each sample was drawn 63 days after the first injection (of vaccine or placebo). TCRdb's copy holds only in-frame clones and misses some; the assay was immunoSEQ multiplex PCR. The table includes fewer than 900,000 clones, roughly 90% detected once. The input for sequencing was peripheral blood, taken in a trial of Ad26.COV2.S vaccine versus placebo. Receptors originate from a person aged 18 to 65 who received the Ad26.COV2.S COVID-19 vaccine or a placebo.

V gene TRBV14 combines with J gene TRBJ2-3; tentatively, D is TRBD1 or TRBD2 (6 bases each). Trimming took 2 bases from V and 0 from J, leaving 12 bases between them. Looked up from germline, CDR1 is SGHDN and CDR2 is FVKESK. The length of the CDR3 is 16 residues. The CDR3 DNA reads TGTGCCAGCAGCCAACCAACAGGGACTAGCACAGATACGCAGTATTTT. This codes for CASSQPTGTSTDTQYF.

CDR3 amino acids: CASSARDNSYEQYF. CDR3 in DNA: TGTGCCAGCAGTGCCCGGGACAACTCCTACGAGCAGTACTTC. The rearrangement links TRBV2 to TRBJ2-7, with TRBD1 as a possible D gene (6 bases). The germline CDR1 and CDR2 sequences are SNHLY and FYNNEI. V lost 4 bases to trimming and J lost 0 bases, with 10 bases between them. The CDR3 covers 14 residues.

This clone came up a few times. The V gene is TRBV25-1, the J gene TRBJ1-6; D ambiguous. This CDR3 region has 13 residues. The V and J ends lost 3 bases and 10 bases respectively, with 10 bases between them. Per the germline V gene, CDR1 is MGHDK and CDR2 is SYGVNS. The CDR3 region has the DNA TGTGCCAGCAGTGAGTCGGACTTATCACCCCTCCACTTT. It codes for CASSESDLSPLHF.

The rearrangement links TRBV5-6 to TRBJ2-7; a possible D gene is TRBD1 (7 bases). This CDR3 is built from 17 residues. Germline V gene sequence: CDR1 SGHDT, CDR2 YYEEEE. Trimming stripped 0 bases from V and 2 bases from J, with 18 bases between. CDR3 region: CASSLGGDRQGPYEQYF. The CDR3 DNA sequence: TGTGCCAGCAGCTTGGGGGGGGACCGACAGGGCCCCTACGAGCAGTACTTC.

The V and J genes are TRBV9 and TRBJ2-7; TRBD2 matches at 14 bases. The ends lost 0 bases at V and 2 bases at J; junction bases unmatched: 1. Germline V CDR1 and CDR2: SGDLS, YYNGEE. CDR3 length equals 16 residues. The CDR3: CASSVGLAGGPYEQYF. The CDR3 region has the DNA TGTGCCAGCAGCGTAGGACTAGCGGGGGGGCCCTACGAGCAGTACTTC.

This clone showed up just a few times. The rearrangement joins TRBV19 to TRBJ1-5; no clear D gene. In germline, CDR1 is LNHDA, CDR2 SQIVND (reference sequence). This CDR3 comprises 13 residues. V was clipped by 6 bases and J by 3 bases, with 9 bases between them. The DNA of the CDR3 is TGTGCCAGTAGCTTTAATATCAATCAGCCCCAGCATTTT. Protein: CASSFNINQPQHF.

The rearrangement links TRBV18 to TRBJ1-5, with D perhaps matching TRBD1 (5 bases). Trimming stripped 4 bases from V and 4 bases from J, with 17 bases between. This CDR3 is 16 amino acids long. Germline V gene sequence: CDR1 KGHSH, CDR2 LQKENI. CDR3 in amino acids: CASSQGTAALNQPQHF. In DNA form, the CDR3 reads TGTGCCAGCTCACAAGGGACCGCTGCCCTAAATCAGCCCCAGCATTTT.

This clone was picked up a small number of times. V gene TRBV23-1 combines with J gene TRBJ1-6; TRBD1 is a possible D gene (6 bases). TRBV23-1 is given ORF status, its function remaining uncertain. This CDR3 is 15 amino acids long. V lost 3 bases to trimming and J lost 4 bases, with 10 bases between them. The CDR3 here is CASSQRQEYNSPLHF. The CDR3 bases are TGCGCCAGCAGTCAGCGACAGGAGTATAATTCACCCCTCCACTTT.

This chain links TRBV3-1 (or the pseudogene TRBV3-2) with TRBJ2-6; D unresolved. The CDR3 totals 13 residues. Trimming took off 6 bases at V and 0 bases at J, with 3 bases between the two ends. Per the germline V gene, CDR1 is LGHDT and CDR2 is YNNKEL (reference sequence). This CDR3 is CASSSSGANVLTF. CDR3 coding DNA: TGTGCCAGCAGTTCCTCTGGGGCCAACGTCCTGACTTTC.

The rearrangement uses TRBV7-2 and TRBJ2-7; D is undetermined. The V end was cut by 1 base, the J end by 2 bases, with 9 bases between. In germline, CDR1 is SGHTA, CDR2 FQGNSA. The CDR3 sequence is 14 residues long. CDR3 coding DNA: TGTGCCAGCAGCTTAGAGGTGGCGACCTACGAGCAGTACTTC. Protein sequence: CASSLEVATYEQYF.

This rearrangement joins TRBV4-3 to TRBJ2-7; D tentatively fits TRBD1 or TRBD2 (6 bases each). CDR1 and CDR2 from the germline V gene are LGHNA and YSLEER. CDR3 size: 15 residues. V lost 0 bases, J lost 5 bases, and 14 bases lay in between. The CDR3 loop is CASSQESGAGNEQYF. CDR3 bases: TGCGCCAGCAGCCAAGAGTCGGGGGCCGGCAACGAGCAGTACTTC.

The rearrangement joins TRBV19 to TRBJ1-5; a possible D gene is TRBD1 (6 bases). The V gene's germline CDR1 is LNHDA and CDR2 SQIVND (reference sequence). CDR3 length equals 14 residues. V dropped 5 bases and J dropped 3 bases, with 11 bases sitting between them. Here the CDR3 reads CASSVTGNNQPQHF. The CDR3, as DNA: TGTGCCAGTAGTGTCACAGGGAACAATCAGCCCCAGCATTTT.